This T cell receptor (beta chain) appears in the sequencing data of a study of T cell responses to AZD1222 COVID-19 vaccine. Turning to the study itself: Pooling covered second doses at about 4 or about 12 weeks.

A note on this clone: The antigen is unknown.

Study-wide results and limits: Repertoire sampling happened only post peak T cell response. Donors were chiefly white British, with a greater number of females, and clonal diversity was perhaps underestimated. Spike as a whole was targeted by vaccine-associated CD4 TCRs, dominant at 160-218 and 743-854.

The data were produced by immunoSEQ multiplex PCR, yet TCRdb's version contains in-frame clones alone and is incomplete. Of around 170,000 clones detected, approximately 91% appear once; the ten largest clones hold roughly 0.99%. V lost 7 bases to trimming and J lost 5 bases, with 14 bases between them. CDR1 is SEHNR, CDR2 FQNEAQ, per germline (reference sequence). The CDR3 contains 13 residues. The sequence was obtained from an adult in good health. This sequence joins TRBV7-9 and TRBJ1-2; no definite D call. The material was peripheral blood, obtained on day 0 of AZD1222 vaccination. The CDR3 spells CASTPEGFYGYTF. CDR3 DNA: TGTGCCAGCACCCCTGAGGGCTTTTATGGCTACACCTTC.